The 24 T cell receptor beta chains given below trace back to one sample, sequenced in a study of cytomegalovirus exposure and HLA in healthy donors. Use of 60 Vbeta and 13 Jbeta primers characterized the PCR. Assay used: immunoSEQ multiplex PCR; TCRdb lists only in-frame clones, some missing. The sample has 100,000 to 150,000 clones, around 78% seen once. The sequenced sample consisted of PBMCs. Source of these receptors: a man aged 18 to 30 in good health and CMV-seropositive.

This chain joins TRBV15 and TRBJ1-5; a weak D match, TRBD1 (6 bases). The CDR3 is 14 residues long. Trimming left V 5 bases short and J 6 bases short, with 14 bases between. Germline CDR1 reads LNHNV; CDR2 reads YYDKDF (reference sequence). DNA for the CDR3: TGTGCCACCAGCGCACAGGGCTCAGGTCAGCCCCAGCATTTT. Protein product: CATSAQGSGQPQHF.

The J gene is TRBJ1-2, the V gene TRBV11-2, with D maybe TRBD1 (6 bases). Germline values: CDR1 SGHAT, CDR2 FQNNGV. V was shortened by 4 bases and J by 1 base, with 22 bases between the two germline ends. This CDR3 contains 18 residues. The CDR3: CASSSLAPGTLLNYGYTF. CDR3 nucleotides: TGTGCCAGCAGCTCCCTAGCCCCCGGGACACTACTTAACTATGGCTACACCTTC.

This rearrangement joins TRBV11-2 to TRBJ2-7, with D tentatively TRBD2 (5 bases). Trimming removed 5 bases from V and 4 bases from J, with 15 bases in between. The CDR3 contains 14 residues. Germline V gene lookup returns CDR1 SGHAT and CDR2 FQNNGV. Written as DNA, the CDR3 is TGTGCCAGCAGCGTCTATATAGGAGGATACGAGCAGTACTTC. It yields the protein CASSVYIGGYEQYF.

The chain is built from TRBV28 and TRBJ1-5, with 10 bases aligning to TRBD1. The germline CDR1 and CDR2 sequences are MDHEN and SYDVKM. Trimming cost V 2 bases and J 2 bases; bases outside gene matches: 0. The length of the CDR3 is 15 residues. The CDR3 sequence: CASSLGTGGNQPQHF. The CDR3 DNA follows: TGTGCCAGCAGTTTAGGGACAGGGGGCAATCAGCCCCAGCATTTT.

V and J are TRBV7-6 and TRBJ2-2; tentative D call: TRBD1 (5 bases). The CDR3 has 16 amino acids. The germline V and J ends were trimmed by 1 base and 4 bases, with 13 bases remaining between them. Per the germline V gene, CDR1 is SGHVS and CDR2 is FNYEAQ. Here the CDR3 reads CASSLDEGARTGELFF. Here the CDR3 DNA reads TGTGCCAGCAGCTTAGATGAAGGGGCCCGCACCGGGGAGCTGTTTTTT.

This clone was seen a single time. This rearrangement joins TRBV27 to TRBJ2-7, with 7 positions matching TRBD1. The germline CDR1 and CDR2 sequences are MNHEY and SMNVEV (reference sequence). The CDR3 spans 16 residues. Losses at the gene ends were 0 bases for V and 5 bases for J; bases not matched to a gene: 10. The CDR3 reads CASSLSWPGGKDEQYF. The CDR3 bases are TGTGCCAGCAGTTTATCGTGGCCAGGGGGTAAGGACGAGCAGTACTTC.

The chain recombines TRBV6-5 with TRBJ1-2; 9 nucleotides match TRBD1. V lost 2 bases to trimming and J lost 5 bases; unmatched junction nucleotides: 9. The CDR3 is made up of 16 amino acids. Germline CDR1 is MNHEY and CDR2 is SVGAGI. The CDR3 region is CASSYMRTGGGYGYTF. The DNA for the CDR3 is TGTGCCAGCAGTTACATGAGAACAGGGGGCGGTTATGGCTACACCTTC.

V is TRBV6-5 and J is TRBJ2-2, with 10 nucleotides matching TRBD1. Per the germline V gene, CDR1 is MNHEY and CDR2 is SVGAGI. The CDR3 is made up of 14 amino acids. V shed 4 bases, J shed 6 bases, and the junction held 2 bases outside the gene matches. CDR3 residues: CASSFGQGAGELFF. The DNA of the CDR3 is TGTGCCAGCAGTTTTGGACAGGGGGCCGGGGAGCTGTTTTTT.

The chain has TRBV2 and TRBJ1-2, with 9 bases that match TRBD1. V shed 8 bases and J 8 bases; nucleotides not matched to a gene: 9. The CDR3 consists of 13 residues. Germline CDR1 is SNHLY and CDR2 is FYNNEI. The CDR3 protein is CASSRQGVEGYTF. The CDR3 nucleotides are TGTGCCAGCTCGCGACAGGGGGTAGAGGGCTACACCTTC.

This clone has a handful of counts. The chain is built from TRBV4-1 and TRBJ1-4; D ambiguous. The CDR3 runs 14 residues. Trimming removed 5 bases at V and 7 bases at J, with 14 bases between. Germline loops: CDR1 MGHRA, CDR2 YSYEKL. DNA of the CDR3: TGCGCCAGCAGCGCGCGAGCCATCGGTGAAAAACTGTTTTTT. Its protein is CASSARAIGEKLFF.

The CDR3 DNA is TGTGCCAGTAGTATGTTCAGGGAGAACACTGAAGCTTTCTTT. As protein: CASSMFRENTEAFF. V is TRBV19 and J is TRBJ1-1; D may be TRBD1 (5 bases). CDR1 is LNHDA, CDR2 SQIVND, per germline (reference sequence). V was clipped by 3 bases and J by 1 base, with 9 bases between them. This CDR3 is 14 amino acids long.

V is TRBV11-2 and J is TRBJ1-3; D may be TRBD1 (6 bases). V was cut by 4 bases and J by 1 base, with 8 bases left in between. Per germline, CDR1 SGHAT and CDR2 FQNNGV. The CDR3 sequence is 14 residues long. CDR3 coding DNA: TGTGCCAGCAGCTCGACAGGATCTGGAAACACCATATATTTT. This translates into CASSSTGSGNTIYF. The complete variable domain, with remaining parts taken from reference TRBV11-2 and TRBJ1-3, reads EAGVAQSPRYKIIEKRQSVAFWCNPISGHATLYWYQQILGQGPKLLIQFQNNGVVDDSQLPKDRFSAERLKGVDSTLKIQPAKLEDSAVYLCASSSTGSGNTIYFGEGSWLTVV.

The V gene is TRBV4-1, the J gene TRBJ2-2, with TRBD2 identical over 10 bases. The CDR3 is made up of 15 amino acids. Germline V lookup: CDR1 MGHRA, CDR2 YSYEKL. V lost 5 bases and J lost 2; bases outside the gene matches: 2. CDR3 sequence reads: CASSLAGGNTGELFF. The CDR3 bases are TGCGCCAGCAGCTTAGCGGGGGGAAACACCGGGGAGCTGTTTTTT.

The chain is built from TRBV30 and TRBJ1-5; TRBD1 is a possible D gene (6 bases). The V gene lost 4 bases and the J gene lost 3 bases, with 7 bases spanning the gap. This CDR3 is 12 amino acids long. Per germline, CDR1 GTSNPN and CDR2 SVGIG (reference sequence). The CDR3 region is CAWNRDNQPQHF. In DNA, the CDR3 is TGTGCCTGGAACAGGGACAATCAGCCCCAGCATTTT.

This chain connects TRBV14 to TRBJ2-4; weak D call: TRBD1 (6 bases). Germline V CDR1 and CDR2: SGHDN, FVKESK. The ends were cut back, 3 bases at V and 1 base at J, with 13 bases in the middle. There are 16 residues in the CDR3. As DNA, the CDR3 is TGTGCCAGCAGCCAGGCTTTTGGACAGGCCAAAAACATTCAGTACTTC. Its translation: CASSQAFGQAKNIQYF.

The chain carries TRBV28 and TRBJ1-1; TRBD1 aligns across 7 bases. The V gene end was trimmed by 6 bases and the J gene end by 1 base; junction bases not matched to a gene: 5. CDR1 and CDR2 (germline): MDHEN, SYDVKM. The CDR3 is made up of 14 amino acids. CDR3 DNA: TGTGCCAGCAGGTCGACAGGGCCGAACACTGAAGCTTTCTTT. Translated: CASRSTGPNTEAFF.

V usage is TRBV19 and J usage is TRBJ2-7, with TRBD1 matching over 9 bases. The germline CDR1 and CDR2 sequences are LNHDA and SQIVND (reference sequence). V trimming: 2 bases; J trimming: 4 bases; junction bases outside the gene matches: 12. This CDR3 has 17 amino acids. The DNA for the CDR3 is TGTGCCAGTAGTATACTCTTTACCGGGACAGGGAGTTACGAGCAGTACTTC. It specifies CASSILFTGTGSYEQYF.

The chain combines TRBV19 with TRBJ2-6, with 7 bases that match TRBD2. Germline trimming cut 5 bases from V and 2 bases from J; bases unmatched to any gene: 0. This CDR3 comprises 14 residues. The germline gives CDR1 LNHDA, CDR2 SQIVND (reference sequence). The CDR3, as DNA: TGTGCCAGTAGTGGGGGGGCTGGGGCCAACGTCCTGACTTTC. Amino acids: CASSGGAGANVLTF.

The CDR3 sequence is CARSLETTGGISSTNTGELFF. The CDR3 nucleotides are TGTGCCAGAAGCTTGGAAACAACGGGGGGGATTTCCTCAACTAACACCGGGGAGCTGTTTTTT. The chain is built from TRBV5-3 and TRBJ2-2; 8 bases map to TRBD2. TRBV5-3 is given ORF status, its function remaining uncertain. This CDR3 comprises 21 residues. The V and J ends lost 0 bases and 2 bases, in that order; junction bases with no gene match: 18.

The rearrangement uses TRBV9 and TRBJ1-1; tentatively, D is TRBD1 (5 bases). Germline CDR1 reads SGDLS; CDR2 reads YYNGEE. This CDR3 is built from 15 residues. Trimming removed 0 bases at V and 2 bases at J, with 11 bases between. The CDR3 sequence: CASSVVGQGNTEAFF. DNA of the CDR3: TGTGCCAGCAGCGTAGTCGGGCAGGGAAACACTGAAGCTTTCTTT.

The chain is built from TRBV10-2 and TRBJ1-5; possibly TRBD1 for D (6 bases). Germline V gene lookup returns CDR1 WSHSY and CDR2 SAAADI. The CDR3 has 14 residues. V was trimmed by 8 bases and J by 1 base, leaving 12 bases between them. The CDR3 region has the DNA TGCGCCAGCTGGGACATTTCGAGCAATCAGCCCCAGCATTTT. Its translation: CASWDISSNQPQHF.

V usage is TRBV19 and J usage is TRBJ2-7, with 9 nucleotides matching TRBD2. Losses at the gene ends were 3 bases for V and 2 bases for J; bases not matched to a gene: 5. Germline V gene sequence: CDR1 LNHDA, CDR2 SQIVND (reference sequence). CDR3 length: 15 residues. The CDR3 sequence: CASSIGPSGTYEQYF. Written as DNA, the CDR3 is TGTGCCAGTAGTATTGGTCCTAGCGGGACCTACGAGCAGTACTTC.

The chain recombines TRBV29-1 with TRBJ2-3; tentative D call: TRBD1 (5 bases). The CDR3 spans 14 residues. The V gene lost 7 bases and the J gene lost 0 bases, with 14 bases spanning the gap. Germline V gives CDR1 SQVTM, CDR2 ANQGSEA. The CDR3 nucleotides read TGCAGCGCCGCCACAGGTTCTAGCACAGATACGCAGTATTTT. Protein sequence: CSAATGSSTDTQYF.

V gene TRBV9 combines with J gene TRBJ2-3, with TRBD2 matching over 13 bases. V shed 3 bases, J shed 3 bases, and the junction held 1 base outside the gene matches. This CDR3 region has 15 residues. CDR1 is SGDLS and CDR2 is YYNGEE in the germline V gene. CDR3 amino acids: CASSALAGGTDTQYF. The CDR3 DNA reads TGTGCCAGCAGCGCACTAGCGGGGGGGACAGATACGCAGTATTTT.